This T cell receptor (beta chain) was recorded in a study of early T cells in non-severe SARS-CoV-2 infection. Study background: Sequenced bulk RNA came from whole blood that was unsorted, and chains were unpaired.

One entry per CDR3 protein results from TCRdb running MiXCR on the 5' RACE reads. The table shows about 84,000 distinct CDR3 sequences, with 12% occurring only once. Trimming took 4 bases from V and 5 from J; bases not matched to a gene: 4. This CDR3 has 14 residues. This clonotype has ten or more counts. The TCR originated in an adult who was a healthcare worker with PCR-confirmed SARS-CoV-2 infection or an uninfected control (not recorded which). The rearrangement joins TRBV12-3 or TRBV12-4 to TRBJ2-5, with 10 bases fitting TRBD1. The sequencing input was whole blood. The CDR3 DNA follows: TGTGCCAGCAGTTCTGACAGGGGGCTGGAGACCCAGTACTTC. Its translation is CASSSDRGLETQYF.